This is a list of T cell receptor beta chains from one sample in a study of cytomegalovirus exposure and HLA in healthy donors. The method was immunoSEQ multiplex PCR; TCRdb's version includes in-frame clones alone and lacks a portion of them. This sample has some 170,000 clones, with approximately 89% found just once. Sequencing was performed on PBMCs. The receptor source for this set is a man aged 25 to 45 in good health and CMV-seropositive. The CDR3 runs from the conserved cysteine through the conserved F or W. A D gene is named only where the DNA matches it firmly. Size tells how often a clone was seen (once, few, many) or the class of an expanded clone, and some rows leave it out.

cdr3_aa	cdr3_nt	v_call	d_call	clone_size	j_call
CSVEDQAGGYEQYF	TGCAGCGTTGAAGATCAAGCGGGAGGCTACGAGCAGTACTTC	TRBV29-1	TRBD2	-	TRBJ2-7
CASSFYQGQGADEQYF	TGCGCCAGCAGCTTTTACCAAGGACAGGGGGCTGACGAGCAGTACTTC	TRBV5-1	TRBD1	-	TRBJ2-7
CASSQQGANTEAFF	TGCGCCAGCAGCCAACAGGGGGCGAATACTGAAGCTTTCTTT	TRBV4-1	TRBD1	few	TRBJ1-1
CASSQTSGGSTDTQYF	TGCGCCAGCAGCCAGACTAGCGGGGGAAGCACAGATACGCAGTATTTT	TRBV5-1	TRBD2	-	TRBJ2-3
CASSGPLAGEQFF	TGTGCCAGCAGCGGACCCTTAGCGGGAGAGCAGTTCTTC	TRBV5-6	TRBD2	-	TRBJ2-1
CASSRLQESGYTF	TGTGCCAGCAGCCGACTGCAGGAGAGTGGCTACACCTTC	TRBV6-5	-	-	TRBJ1-2
CASSSRYPPEYEQYF	TGTGCCAGCAGCTCTCGATATCCCCCGGAATACGAGCAGTACTTC	TRBV5-6	-	-	TRBJ2-7
CASSPTDRYGYTF	TGTGCCAGCAGCCCCACGGACAGGTATGGCTACACCTTC	TRBV9	TRBD1	-	TRBJ1-2
CASSLGAGGLSGDTQYF	TGTGCCAGCAGCTTAGGAGCAGGGGGCCTATCGGGGGATACGCAGTATTTT	TRBV11-3	TRBD1	-	TRBJ2-3
CASSPPSTGGFLGYTF	TGTGCCAGCTCACCACCGAGTACTGGGGGTTTCCTCGGCTACACCTTC	TRBV18	-	-	TRBJ1-2
CASSLGGVGSYEQYF	TGTGCCAGCAGCTTGGGAGGGGTGGGCTCCTACGAGCAGTACTTC	TRBV5-4	-	-	TRBJ2-7
CASGPGGSGSTEAFF	TGTGCCAGCGGCCCGGGGGGGTCAGGGAGCACTGAAGCTTTCTTT	TRBV6-1	-	-	TRBJ1-1
CASSQVAVTYEQYF	TGCGCCAGCAGCCAAGTTGCGGTTACCTACGAGCAGTACTTC	TRBV4-1	-	-	TRBJ2-7
CASSQDSGLVIYNEQFF	TGCGCCAGCAGCCAAGATTCGGGACTAGTAATATACAATGAGCAGTTCTTC	TRBV4-1	TRBD2	-	TRBJ2-1